These 32 T cell receptor beta chains share one sample of origin, sequenced in a study of T cell responses to AZD1222 COVID-19 vaccine. Repertoires were generated with immunoSEQ multiplex PCR, while TCRdb's copy carries only in-frame clones and drops some. Of 150,000 to 200,000 clones in the sample, roughly 92% are singletons; the top ten hold 3.6%. Sequences were derived from peripheral blood, sampled 28 days after the second dose of the MenACWY control vaccine. All receptors come from an adult who received the MenACWY meningococcal vaccine as a control.

CDR3 DNA sequence: TGTGCCAGTAGTATAGGAGGACGGGGACGGCCAAGAGGAGGCTACACCTTC. This translates into CASSIGGRGRPRGGYTF. This chain links TRBV19 with TRBJ1-2; D is perhaps TRBD1 (5 bases). With 1 base removed from V and 8 bases from J, the gap between germline ends came to 23 bases. Germline V gene data show CDR1 as LNHDA and CDR2 as SQIVND (reference sequence). CDR3 size: 17 residues.

There are a few counts of this clone. The gene calls are TRBV21-1 and TRBJ1-2. TRBV21-1 counts as a pseudogene. The CDR3 totals 13 residues. The CDR3 nucleotides read TGTGCCAGCAGCAAAGCCGTCTGTTATGGCTACACCTTC. Translated: CASSKAVCYGYTF.

As to this clone: Different DNA sequences within this sample yield the same CDR3. The chain carries TRBV28 and TRBJ1-2; no firm D call. The germline V and J ends were trimmed by 3 bases and 2 bases, with 1 base remaining between them. The CDR3 extends over 11 amino acids. Germline V CDR1 and CDR2: MDHEN, SYDVKM. The CDR3 spells CASSLNYGYTF. The DNA for the CDR3 is TGTGCCAGCAGTTTGAACTATGGCTACACCTTC.

The J gene is TRBJ1-1, the V gene TRBV3-1 (or the pseudogene TRBV3-2), with TRBD1 as a possible D gene (5 bases). The germline V gene has CDR1 LGHDT and CDR2 YNNKEL (reference sequence). The CDR3 contains 13 residues. The V end lost 4 bases, the J end lost 3 bases, and 9 bases lay between the germline ends. The DNA for the CDR3 is TGTGCCAGCAGCCGGGGCACGGACACTGAAGCTTTCTTT. It yields the protein CASSRGTDTEAFF.

The rearrangement links TRBV11-2 to TRBJ1-4, with 8 bases aligning to TRBD1. CDR3 length: 14 residues. Germline CDR1 is SGHAT and CDR2 is FQNNGV. V lost 7 bases and J lost 5; bases outside the gene matches: 6. The CDR3 loop reads CASTRTGRNEKLFF. CDR3 in DNA: TGTGCCAGCACCCGGACAGGGCGAAATGAAAAACTGTTTTTT. The full variable domain, completed using reference TRBV11-2 and TRBJ1-4, is EAGVAQSPRYKIIEKRQSVAFWCNPISGHATLYWYQQILGQGPKLLIQFQNNGVVDDSQLPKDRFSAERLKGVDSTLKIQPAKLEDSAVYLCASTRTGRNEKLFFGSGTQLSVL.

The J gene is TRBJ2-7, the V gene TRBV23-1; D remains unclear. TRBV23-1 qualifies as an ORF whose function is uncertain. This CDR3 has 15 residues. V dropped 2 bases and J dropped 3 bases, with 14 bases sitting between them. CDR3 sequence (DNA): TGCGCCAGCAGTCAACCGGACCTGGCCCTCTACGAGCAGTACTTC. This encodes CASSQPDLALYEQYF.

The chain carries TRBV7-2 and TRBJ2-7; 14 positions match TRBD2. Per the germline V gene, CDR1 is SGHTA and CDR2 is FQGNSA. The CDR3 runs to 16 residues. The J segment lost 9 bases and the V segment lost 5 bases, leaving 12 bases of the junction unmatched. The CDR3 here is CASSPTSGREGRGQYF. CDR3 nucleotide sequence: TGTGCCAGCAGCCCGACTAGCGGGAGGGAAGGGAGGGGGCAGTACTTC.

This chain uses TRBV7-3 with TRBJ1-4, with D possibly being TRBD1 (6 bases). V was shortened by 1 base and J by 7 bases, with 13 bases between the two germline ends. Looked up from germline, CDR1 is SGHTA and CDR2 is FQGTGA. The CDR3 extends over 15 amino acids. CDR3 residues: CASSLSGGEGEKLFF. Written as DNA, the CDR3 is TGTGCCAGCAGCTTAAGTGGGGGCGAAGGTGAAAAACTGTTTTTT.

Points on this clone: Within the sample, other DNA sequences also encode this same CDR3. This chain uses TRBV5-8 with TRBJ1-2; D gene uncertain. The CDR3 length is 12 residues. Germline CDR1 and CDR2: SGHTS and YDEGEE. V dropped 1 base and J dropped 7 bases, with 8 bases sitting between them. CDR3 amino acids: CASSLREGGYTF. The DNA of the CDR3 is TGTGCCAGCAGCTTGCGTGAGGGTGGCTACACCTTC.

This clone was found once. The V and J genes are TRBV5-8 and TRBJ2-7, with D uncertain. The V and J ends lost 0 bases and 3 bases respectively, with 10 bases between them. Germline values: CDR1 SGHTS, CDR2 YDEGEE. The CDR3 has 14 residues. The CDR3, as DNA: TGTGCCAGCAGCTTGGATCCCAGCATCTACGAGCAGTACTTC. Its translation is CASSLDPSIYEQYF.

The chain carries TRBV7-6 and TRBJ2-7; 10 bases are shared with TRBD2. This CDR3 region has 16 residues. J lost 0 bases, V lost 5 bases, and 7 bases had no gene match. Germline V gives CDR1 SGHVS, CDR2 FNYEAQ. In nucleotides, the CDR3 is TGTGCCAGCAGCGTCAAAGCGGGAGGGCCCTCCTACGAGCAGTACTTC. It specifies CASSVKAGGPSYEQYF.

The chain is built from TRBV7-2 and TRBJ2-7, with 7 bases fitting TRBD2. Per germline, CDR1 SGHTA and CDR2 FQGNSA. The CDR3 runs to 15 residues. Germline trimming cut 7 bases from V and 1 base from J; bases unmatched to any gene: 10. The CDR3 coding sequence is TGTGCCAGCACTATAGGGAGGGGCAGGTCCTACGAGCAGTACTTC. Translated: CASTIGRGRSYEQYF.

The gene calls are TRBV27 and TRBJ2-2; no firm D call. This CDR3 spans 16 amino acids. The germline gives CDR1 MNHEY, CDR2 SMNVEV (reference sequence). Trimming took 4 bases from V and 0 from J, leaving 12 bases between them. The CDR3 nucleotides read TGTGCCAGCAGTTCTCTTGGAAGAGCGAACACCGGGGAGCTGTTTTTT. Its translation: CASSSLGRANTGELFF.

The chain couples TRBV7-2 to TRBJ2-2; a weak D match, TRBD2 (5 bases). The CDR3 contains 13 residues. V lost 5 bases, J lost 3 bases, and 7 bases lay in between. Germline-derived CDR1 and CDR2 are SGHTA and FQGNSA. The CDR3 spells CASSRGDTGELFF. CDR3 nucleotides: TGTGCCAGCAGCCGGGGAGACACCGGGGAGCTGTTTTTT.

The chain recombines TRBV5-1 with TRBJ2-6, with TRBD2 identical over 13 bases. Germline values: CDR1 SGHRS, CDR2 YFSETQ. V lost 3 bases to trimming and J lost 0 bases; unmatched junction nucleotides: 0. This CDR3 has 17 amino acids. The chain's CDR3 is CASSWTSGSSGANVLTF. The CDR3, as DNA: TGCGCCAGCAGCTGGACTAGCGGGAGCTCTGGGGCCAACGTCCTGACTTTC.

A remark on this clone: The same CDR3 can be traced to other DNA sequences in this sample. The chain is built from TRBV29-1 and TRBJ2-1; 12 bases are shared with TRBD2. Germline V gene sequence: CDR1 SQVTM, CDR2 ANQGSEA. This CDR3 contains 14 residues. V was pared by 2 bases and J by 7 bases, with 3 bases of the junction left unmatched. The CDR3 DNA sequence: TGCAGCGTTGAACCCGGACTAGCGGGGAATGAGCAGTTCTTC. It yields the protein CSVEPGLAGNEQFF.

Here the CDR3 reads CASSQDRVGPTDTQYF. The CDR3 DNA reads as TGTGCCAGCAGCCAAGATCGCGTCGGCCCCACAGATACGCAGTATTTT. V usage is TRBV4-2 and J usage is TRBJ2-3; D remains ambiguous. Trimming took off 0 bases at V and 2 bases at J, with 12 bases between the two ends. CDR3 length: 16 amino acids. The V gene's germline CDR1 is LGHNA and CDR2 YNFKEQ.

V gene TRBV12-3 or TRBV12-4 combines with J gene TRBJ2-7; D is perhaps TRBD1 (6 bases). The V and J ends lost 5 bases and 3 bases respectively, with 8 bases between them. This CDR3 is built from 12 residues. The CDR3 loop is CASSRDNYEQYF. In DNA, the CDR3 is TGTGCCAGCAGTCGGGACAACTACGAGCAGTACTTC.

The chain combines TRBV19 with TRBJ1-5; D might be TRBD1 (5 bases). The germline V gene encodes CDR1 LNHDA and CDR2 SQIVND (reference sequence). The germline V and J ends were trimmed by 5 bases and 3 bases, with 11 bases remaining between them. The CDR3 totals 14 residues. In DNA, the CDR3 is TGTGCCAGTAGTTCCCAGGGTTCCAATCAGCCCCAGCATTTT. Encoded protein: CASSSQGSNQPQHF.

The chain recombines TRBV4-2 with TRBJ2-1; D call uncertain. Germline CDR1 reads LGHNA; CDR2 reads YNFKEQ. V lost 0 bases to trimming and J lost 0 bases, with 9 bases between them. This CDR3 is 16 amino acids long. The CDR3 DNA follows: TGTGCCAGCAGCCAAGAACACCAAAGCTCCTACAATGAGCAGTTCTTC. Its protein product is CASSQEHQSSYNEQFF.

The genes are TRBV9 and TRBJ2-7, with D uncertain. The CDR3 spans 14 residues. From germline, CDR1 is SGDLS and CDR2 YYNGEE. The germline V and J ends were trimmed by 0 bases and 5 bases, with 12 bases remaining between them. CDR3 sequence: CASSVGPGKDEQYF. The CDR3, as DNA: TGTGCCAGCAGCGTAGGTCCAGGCAAGGACGAGCAGTACTTC.

The V and J genes are TRBV5-1 and TRBJ2-5; TRBD2 aligns across 7 bases. With V trimmed by 0 bases and J by 2 bases, 10 bases remained unmatched. Germline CDR1 SGHRS, CDR2 YFSETQ. The CDR3 totals 17 residues. CDR3 sequence reads: CASSLAPSGGAQETQYF. CDR3 bases: TGCGCCAGCAGCTTGGCCCCTAGCGGAGGGGCTCAAGAGACCCAGTACTTC. The full variable domain, with the rest looked up from reference TRBV5-1 and TRBJ2-5, is KAGVTQTPRYLIKTRGQQVTLSCSPISGHRSVSWYQQTPGQGLQFLFEYFSETQRNKGNFPGRFSGRQFSNSRSEMNVSTLELGDSALYLCASSLAPSGGAQETQYFGPGTRLLVL.

V and J are TRBV9 and TRBJ2-2; D not certain. The CDR3 has 16 residues. The germline CDR1 and CDR2 sequences are SGDLS and YYNGEE. The V gene lost 0 bases and the J gene lost 1 base, with 10 bases spanning the gap. CDR3 loop: CASSVGNSLNTGELFF. CDR3 DNA sequence: TGTGCCAGCAGCGTAGGGAACAGCTTGAACACCGGGGAGCTGTTTTTT.

The rearrangement uses TRBV21-1 and TRBJ2-7; TRBD2, as called in the table, went unchecked against the DNA. TRBV21-1 is termed a pseudogene. The CDR3 is 19 residues long. CDR3 in DNA: TGTGCCAGCAGCAAAGAGGGGGGGCTAGCGGGACCATTAGCCCACGAGCAGTACTTC. Protein product: CASSKEGGLAGPLAHEQYF.

The chain has TRBV27 and TRBJ2-5, with D perhaps assigned TRBD1 or TRBD2 (5 bases each). V was pared by 0 bases and J by 2 bases, with 16 bases between. The germline V gene encodes CDR1 MNHEY and CDR2 SMNVEV (reference sequence). This CDR3 contains 17 residues. CDR3 nucleotide sequence: TGTGCCAGCAGTTTATCGAAGGCTAGCTGGGGGCAAGAGACCCAGTACTTC. Translation gives CASSLSKASWGQETQYF.

The chain joins TRBV4-1 to TRBJ2-7, with 7 nucleotides matching TRBD2. The V gene's germline CDR1 is MGHRA and CDR2 YSYEKL. V lost 1 base, J lost 2 bases, and 5 bases stayed unmatched. This CDR3 is 15 amino acids long. For the CDR3, the DNA is TGCGCCAGCAGCCAAGGCCAGCGGGAAACCTACGAGCAGTACTTC. The encoded protein is CASSQGQRETYEQYF.

There are a few counts of this clone. The junction differs from germline at one of its ends, possibly a read error. The chain employs TRBV6-1 and TRBJ2-5; TRBD2 aligns across 7 bases. The CDR3 consists of 16 residues. Germline CDR1 reads MNHNS; CDR2 reads SASEGT. The CDR3 sequence: CASTEDSSGNQETQYF. Written as DNA, the CDR3 is TGTGCCAGCACTGAAGACTCCAGCGGGAACCAAGAGACCCAGTACTTC.

The CDR3, as DNA: TGCGCCAGCAGCCCTGGGGCAGGGGGGCGGGATACGCAGTATTTT. It specifies CASSPGAGGRDTQYF. The rearrangement links TRBV5-1 to TRBJ2-3, with D perhaps TRBD1 (7 bases). The germline V gene encodes CDR1 SGHRS and CDR2 YFSETQ. The CDR3 totals 15 residues. V was cut by 4 bases and J by 6 bases, with 18 bases left in between.

The V call is TRBV7-6, the J call TRBJ1-2; a possible D gene is TRBD1 (5 bases). Germline CDR1 is SGHVS and CDR2 is FNYEAQ. The CDR3 is made up of 16 amino acids. Trimming cost V 0 bases and J 7 bases, with 18 bases left between them. CDR3 residues: CASSLAPPGNGVGYTF. Here the CDR3 DNA reads TGTGCCAGCAGCTTAGCTCCGCCAGGGAACGGAGTTGGCTACACCTTC.

The rearrangement links TRBV2 to TRBJ2-1, with 9 positions matching TRBD1. Germline CDR1 reads SNHLY; CDR2 reads FYNNEI. The trim removed 1 base at V and 15 bases at J, leaving 4 bases unmatched. The CDR3 spans 12 residues. The CDR3 here is CASSEGQGGRFF. In DNA form, the CDR3 reads TGTGCCAGCAGTGAAGGACAGGGGGGCCGGTTCTTC. Combining the CDR3 with reference TRBV2 and TRBJ2-1 gives the whole variable domain EPEVTQTPSHQVTQMGQEVILRCVPISNHLYFYWYRQILGQKVEFLVSFYNNEISEKSEIFDDQFSVERPDGSNFTLKIRSTKLEDSAMYFCASSEGQGGRFFGPGTRLTVL.

The V and J genes are TRBV4-2 and TRBJ1-1; TRBD1 might be the D (5 bases). Trimming shortened V by 0 bases and J by 6 bases, and 14 bases separated the two germline ends. The CDR3 runs to 15 residues. Germline lookup yields CDR1 LGHNA and CDR2 YNFKEQ. The DNA for the CDR3 is TGTGCCAGCAGCCAAGAACCCAGGGCGGGGGCTGAAGCTTTCTTT. Translation gives CASSQEPRAGAEAFF.

The gene calls are TRBV2 and TRBJ2-2, with D hard to call. CDR1 is SNHLY, CDR2 FYNNEI, per germline. Between the trimmed V and J ends, which lost 7 bases and 2 bases, there was a span of 11 bases. The CDR3 sequence is 14 residues long. The CDR3: CASIWPGNTGELFF. CDR3 DNA sequence: TGTGCCAGCATTTGGCCAGGCAACACCGGGGAGCTGTTTTTT.